The 7 T cell receptor beta chains presented below share a single source sample, sequenced in a study of cytomegalovirus exposure and HLA in healthy donors. The PCR ran on 60 Vbeta and 13 Jbeta primers. Repertoires were generated with immunoSEQ multiplex PCR, while TCRdb's copy carries only in-frame clones and drops some. The data show approximately 140,000 clones, 70% to 85% seen once. Specimen: PBMCs. The source is a male donor in good health and CMV-seronegative.

V is TRBV11-2 and J is TRBJ2-7, with TRBD1 matching over 12 bases. V was clipped by 8 bases and J by 7 bases; unmatched bases: 6. The CDR3 length is 13 residues. Germline V gene lookup returns CDR1 SGHAT and CDR2 FQNNGV. The CDR3 reads CASEGTGGWEQYF. The CDR3, as DNA: TGTGCCAGCGAGGGGACAGGGGGCTGGGAGCAGTACTTC.

The table lists this clone with a count of one. This chain uses TRBV2 with TRBJ1-1, with 8 bases identical to TRBD1. The CDR3 spans 13 residues. The V and J ends lost 6 bases and 7 bases, in that order; junction bases with no gene match: 7. Germline assignment: CDR1 SNHLY and CDR2 FYNNEI. DNA of the CDR3: TGTGCCAGCAGCGGGACAGGAGGGGGTGAAGCTTTCTTT. It specifies CASSGTGGGEAFF. The full variable domain, its missing parts supplied by reference TRBV2 and TRBJ1-1, is EPEVTQTPSHQVTQMGQEVILRCVPISNHLYFYWYRQILGQKVEFLVSFYNNEISEKSEIFDDQFSVERPDGSNFTLKIRSTKLEDSAMYFCASSGTGGGEAFFGQGTRLTVV.

A single count supports this clone. This sequence joins TRBV5-1 and TRBJ2-2; 7 nucleotides agree with TRBD1. V shed 0 bases and J 0 bases; nucleotides not matched to a gene: 8. The CDR3 loop spans 18 amino acids. CDR1 and CDR2 (germline): SGHRS, YFSETQ. CDR3 sequence: CASSLDSWGQSNTGELFF. DNA for the CDR3: TGCGCCAGCAGCTTGGACTCGTGGGGACAGTCGAACACCGGGGAGCTGTTTTTT.

V gene TRBV27 combines with J gene TRBJ1-4; the D gene is possibly TRBD1 (5 bases). Germline values: CDR1 MNHEY, CDR2 SMNVEV (reference sequence). Trimming took 5 bases from V and 4 from J, leaving 17 bases between them. This CDR3 has 16 residues. In nucleotides, the CDR3 is TGTGCCAGCAGTCTTTTGGGGGGTGGGAATAATGAAAAACTGTTTTTT. Translated: CASSLLGGGNNEKLFF. Full variable domain (outside the CDR3, taken from reference TRBV27 and TRBJ1-4): EAQVTQNPRYLITVTGKKLTVTCSQNMNHEYMSWYRQDPGLGLRQIYYSMNVEVTDKGDVPEGYKVSRKEKRNFPLILESPSPNQTSLYFCASSLLGGGNNEKLFFGSGTQLSVL.

The chain employs TRBV5-1 and TRBJ2-3; 14 bases fit TRBD2. J gave up 3 bases and V 2 bases, and 8 bases lay outside the gene matches. Germline-derived CDR1 and CDR2 are SGHRS and YFSETQ. The length of the CDR3 is 18 residues. CDR3 in amino acids: CASSFETSGRAGTDTQYF. DNA of the CDR3: TGCGCCAGCAGCTTCGAGACTAGCGGGAGGGCCGGGACAGATACGCAGTATTTT.

In its sample, this clone was seen once. The V and J genes are TRBV15 and TRBJ1-1; 8 bases agree with TRBD1. V lost 3 bases to trimming and J lost 3 bases; unmatched junction nucleotides: 0. Germline CDR1 LNHNV, CDR2 YYDKDF (reference sequence). The CDR3 consists of 13 residues. CDR3 nucleotides: TGTGCCACCAGCAGGGACAGGGACACTGAAGCTTTCTTT. It is translated as CATSRDRDTEAFF.

The rearrangement uses TRBV5-8 and TRBJ2-7; 9 bases align to TRBD2. Germline lookup yields CDR1 SGHTS and CDR2 YDEGEE. CDR3 length equals 15 residues. J lost 4 bases, V lost 2 bases, and 7 bases had no gene match. CDR3 sequence (DNA): TGTGCCAGCAGCTTTGTGGCTAGCGGGGATTACGAGCAGTACTTC. Translating it yields CASSFVASGDYEQYF.